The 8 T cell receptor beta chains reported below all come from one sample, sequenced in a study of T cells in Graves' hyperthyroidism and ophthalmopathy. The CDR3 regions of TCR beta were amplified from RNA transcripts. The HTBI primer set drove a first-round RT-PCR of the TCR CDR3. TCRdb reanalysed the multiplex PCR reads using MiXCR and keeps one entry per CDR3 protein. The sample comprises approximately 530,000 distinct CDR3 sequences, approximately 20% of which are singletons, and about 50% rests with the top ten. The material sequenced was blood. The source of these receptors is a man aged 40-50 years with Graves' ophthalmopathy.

CDR3 loop: CAWSTRGRVGNEQFF. The CDR3 bases are TGTGCCTGGAGTACCCGCGGGAGGGTTGGCAATGAGCAGTTCTTC. The chain has TRBV30 and TRBJ2-1, with TRBD2 identical over 9 bases. Germline loops: CDR1 GTSNPN, CDR2 SVGIG (reference sequence). With V trimmed by 2 bases and J by 6 bases, 8 bases remained unmatched. This CDR3 comprises 15 residues.

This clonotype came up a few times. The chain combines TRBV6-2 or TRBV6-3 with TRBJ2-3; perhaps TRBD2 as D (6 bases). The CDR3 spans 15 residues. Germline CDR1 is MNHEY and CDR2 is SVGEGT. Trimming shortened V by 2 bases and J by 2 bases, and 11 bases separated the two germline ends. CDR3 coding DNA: TGTGCCAGCAGTTACGGGACTTGGAACACAGATACGCAGTATTTT. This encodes CASSYGTWNTDTQYF.

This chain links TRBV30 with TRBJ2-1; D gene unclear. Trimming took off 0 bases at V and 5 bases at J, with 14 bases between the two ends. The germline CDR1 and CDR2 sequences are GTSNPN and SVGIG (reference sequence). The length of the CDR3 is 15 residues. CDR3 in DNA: TGTGCCTGGAGTGTACCTGGTCGGGTAGACAATGAGCAGTTCTTC. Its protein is CAWSVPGRVDNEQFF.

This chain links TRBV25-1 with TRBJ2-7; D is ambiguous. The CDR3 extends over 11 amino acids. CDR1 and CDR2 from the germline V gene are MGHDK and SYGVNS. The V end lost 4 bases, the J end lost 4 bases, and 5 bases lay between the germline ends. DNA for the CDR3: TGTGCCAGCAGTGGGATTTACGAGCAGTACTTC. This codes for CASSGIYEQYF.

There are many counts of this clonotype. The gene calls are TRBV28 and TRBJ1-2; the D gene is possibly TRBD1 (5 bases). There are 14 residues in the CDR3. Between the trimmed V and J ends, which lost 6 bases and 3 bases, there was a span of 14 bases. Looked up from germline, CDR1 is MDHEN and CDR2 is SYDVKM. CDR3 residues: CASRIRDRDYGYTF. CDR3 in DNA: TGTGCCAGCAGGATCCGGGACCGTGACTATGGCTACACCTTC.

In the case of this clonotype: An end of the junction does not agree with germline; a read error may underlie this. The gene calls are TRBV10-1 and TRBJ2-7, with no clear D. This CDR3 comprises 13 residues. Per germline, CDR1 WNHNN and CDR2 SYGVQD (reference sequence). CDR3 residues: CASGDHSPYEQYF. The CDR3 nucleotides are TGCGCCAGCGGTGACCATAGCCCCTACGAGCAGTACTTC.

The CDR3 DNA sequence: TGTGCCATCAGGGCTTTTGTGGACAGGGAAGGAGGCACAGATACGCAGTATTTT. Its protein product is CAIRAFVDREGGTDTQYF. V gene TRBV10-3 combines with J gene TRBJ2-3, with 8 bases identical to TRBD1. Germline values: CDR1 ENHRY, CDR2 SYGVKD. The ends lost 6 bases at V and 1 base at J; junction bases unmatched: 15. This CDR3 has 18 amino acids.

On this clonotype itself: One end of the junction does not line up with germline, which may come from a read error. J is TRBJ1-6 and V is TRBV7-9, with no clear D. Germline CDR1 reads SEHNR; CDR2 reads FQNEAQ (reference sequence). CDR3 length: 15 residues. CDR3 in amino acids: CASSLDLRGIGSLHF. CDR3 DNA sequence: TGTGCCAGCAGCTTAGACTTGCGGGGAATTGGTTCCCTCCACTTC.